Included here is one T cell receptor (beta chain) sequence, with context. Among the patients, none had received any treatment before thyroid surgery. This sample stems from a study of metastatic and nonmetastatic thyroid tumors. Study background: It was across blood and tumor or nodule tissue from malignant and benign thyroid patients that repertoires were compared.

Germline CDR1 is DFQATT and CDR2 is SNEGSKA (reference sequence). The J segment lost 6 bases and the V segment lost 5 bases, leaving 4 bases of the junction unmatched. This CDR3 has 12 residues. TCRdb re-clonotyped the PCR reads through MiXCR. Of 34,000 or so clones listed, about 20% are singletons. The clonotype originates from a female donor with papillary thyroid cancer or a benign thyroid nodule (not recorded which). Some clones in this sample may be carry-over from other donors' samples. J is TRBJ1-1 and V is TRBV20-1; 9 bases line up with TRBD1. The sample comprised blood. CDR3 in amino acids: CSARDRVSEAFF. DNA for the CDR3: TGCAGTGCTCGGGACAGGGTGTCTGAAGCTTTCTTT.